This T cell receptor beta chain originates from a study of spatial heterogeneity in lung cancer. About the study: Matched bulk RNA-seq yielded a T cell transcriptional module score. Counts of TCR transcripts in tumor regions correlated strongly with that score.

The length of the CDR3 is 18 residues. CDR1 is KGHSH and CDR2 is LQKENI in the germline V gene. Deletions cut 5 bases from V and 0 bases from J, with 23 bases between. This clonotype was counted many times. Antigen: not known. Every TCR cDNA molecule bore its own unique molecular identifier. In TCRdb, the 5' RACE reads were re-called with MiXCR into one record per CDR3 protein. Of 9,900 or so distinct CDR3 sequences listed, about 8.5% are singletons. Points from the study as a whole: Tumors with more nonsynonymous mutations had more expanded intratumoral alpha and beta TCRs.

Time point indicated: sample taken at primary tumor resection. Samples were obtained from approximately 76 donors, all untreated early-stage non-small cell lung cancer patients. Material for sequencing was whole RNA from tumor, nontumor lung or frozen PBMC, left unsorted. This chain joins TRBV18 and TRBJ2-7; D is possibly TRBD1 (6 bases). Specimen: lung tumor tissue, collected at surgery. This clonotype originated in a male donor with early-stage non-small cell lung cancer. The CDR3 DNA reads as TGTGCCAGCTCATTAAATTCTCCGGGACACTCCTACTCCTACGAGCAGTACTTC. It is translated as CASSLNSPGHSYSYEQYF.